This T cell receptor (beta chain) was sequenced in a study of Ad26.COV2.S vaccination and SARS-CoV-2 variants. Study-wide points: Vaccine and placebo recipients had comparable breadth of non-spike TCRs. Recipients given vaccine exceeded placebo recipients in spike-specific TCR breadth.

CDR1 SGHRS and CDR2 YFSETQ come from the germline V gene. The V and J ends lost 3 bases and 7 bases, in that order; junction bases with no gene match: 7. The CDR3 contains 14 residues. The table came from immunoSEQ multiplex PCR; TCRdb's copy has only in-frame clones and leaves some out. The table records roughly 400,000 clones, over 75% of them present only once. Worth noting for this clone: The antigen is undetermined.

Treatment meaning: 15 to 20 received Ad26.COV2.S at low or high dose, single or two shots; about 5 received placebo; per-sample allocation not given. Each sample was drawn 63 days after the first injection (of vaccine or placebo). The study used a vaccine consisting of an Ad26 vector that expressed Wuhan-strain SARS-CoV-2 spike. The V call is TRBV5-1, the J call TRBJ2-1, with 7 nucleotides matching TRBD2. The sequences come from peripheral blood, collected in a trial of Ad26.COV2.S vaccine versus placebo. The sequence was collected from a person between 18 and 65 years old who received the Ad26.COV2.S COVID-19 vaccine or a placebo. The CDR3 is CASSWATSPNEQFF. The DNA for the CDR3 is TGCGCCAGCAGCTGGGCGACTAGCCCTAATGAGCAGTTCTTC.